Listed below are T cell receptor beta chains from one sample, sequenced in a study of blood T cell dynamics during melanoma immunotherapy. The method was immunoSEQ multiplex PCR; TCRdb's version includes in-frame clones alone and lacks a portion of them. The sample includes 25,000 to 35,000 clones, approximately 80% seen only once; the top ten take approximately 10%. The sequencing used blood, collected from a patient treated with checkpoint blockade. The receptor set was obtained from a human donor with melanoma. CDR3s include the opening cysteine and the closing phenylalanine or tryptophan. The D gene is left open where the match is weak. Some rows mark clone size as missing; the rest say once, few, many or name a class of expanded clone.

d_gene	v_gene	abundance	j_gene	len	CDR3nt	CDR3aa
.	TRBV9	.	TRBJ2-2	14	TGTGCCAGCAGCGTATGGGGATCCACCGGGGAGCTGTTTTTT	CASSVWGSTGELFF
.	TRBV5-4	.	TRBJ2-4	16	TGTGCCAGCAGCTTCCGGAGGGGCGGTCAAATAGGCATTCAGTACTTC	CASSFRRGGQIGIQYF
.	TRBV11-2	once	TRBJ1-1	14	TGTGCCAGCAGCTTAGGCCAGGGTAACACTGAAGCTTTCTTT	CASSLGQGNTEAFF
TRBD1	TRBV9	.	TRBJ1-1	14	TGTGCCAGCAGCGTAGCTGTACAGGGGGATGAAGCTTTCTTT	CASSVAVQGDEAFF
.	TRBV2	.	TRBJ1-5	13	TGTGCCAGCAGTGTGACAGTGTCTCAGCCCCAGCATTTT	CASSVTVSQPQHF
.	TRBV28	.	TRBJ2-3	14	TGTGCCAGCAGCTACAGCACTAGCACAGATACGCAGTATTTT	CASSYSTSTDTQYF
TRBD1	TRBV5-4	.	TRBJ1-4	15	TGTGCCAGCAGTCGACAGGGGGCTGGAGGCGAAAAACTGTTTTTT	CASSRQGAGGEKLFF
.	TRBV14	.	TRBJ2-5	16	TGTGCCAGCAGCCCATTAGGAGCGGAGGGACGAGAGACCCAGTACTTC	CASSPLGAEGRETQYF
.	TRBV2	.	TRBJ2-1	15	TGTGCCAGCAGTTTGAAGGGACTCAGCTACAATGAGCAGTTCTTC	CASSLKGLSYNEQFF
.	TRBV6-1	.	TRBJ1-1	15	TGTGCCAGCAGTGCAACACAGGGTGCGAACACTGAAGCTTTCTTT	CASSATQGANTEAFF
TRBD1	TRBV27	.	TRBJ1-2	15	TGTGCCAGCAGTAGAACGGGGACAGGGGGCCTAAATACCTCCTTC	CASSRTGTGGLNTSF
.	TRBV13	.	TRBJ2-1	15	TGTGCCAGCAGCTTAGCGGGGAGCTCCTACAATGAGCAGTTCTTC	CASSLAGSSYNEQFF
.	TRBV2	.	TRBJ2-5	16	TGTGCCAGCAGTGAAAGGAAATACACCCAAAAAGTGACCCAGTACTTC	CASSERKYTQKVTQYF
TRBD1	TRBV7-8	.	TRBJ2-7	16	TGTGCCAGCAGTTGGGGACAGACTCCTAGCTCCTACGAGCAGTACTTC	CASSWGQTPSSYEQYF
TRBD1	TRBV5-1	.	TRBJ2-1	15	TGCGCCAGCAGCTTAACGGGACAGGGCTTGAATGAGCAGTTCTTC	CASSLTGQGLNEQFF
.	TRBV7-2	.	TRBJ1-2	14	TGTGCCAGCAACTCCGGGGCCGGGTCATATGGCTACACCTTC	CASNSGAGSYGYTF
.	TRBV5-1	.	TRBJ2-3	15	TGCGCCAGCAGCCTCACAGGGTCAGGCACAGATACGCAGTATTTT	CASSLTGSGTDTQYF
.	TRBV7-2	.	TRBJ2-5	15	TGTGCCAGCAGCGGGTCAATCCGATTACAAGAGACCCAGTACTTC	CASSGSIRLQETQYF
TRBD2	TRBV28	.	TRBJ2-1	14	TGTGCCAGTTCTAGCGGACCGTCCTACAATGAGCAGTTCTTC	CASSSGPSYNEQFF
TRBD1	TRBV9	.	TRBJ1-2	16	TGTGCCAGCAGCGATGGGACAGGGTCAACTAACTATGGCTACACCTTC	CASSDGTGSTNYGYTF
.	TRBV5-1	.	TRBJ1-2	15	TGCGCCAGCAGCTTGAGTTCGGTAACCCACTATGGCTACACCTTC	CASSLSSVTHYGYTF
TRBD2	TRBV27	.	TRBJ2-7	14	TGTGCCAGCAGGCGGGAGTTAACCTCCTACGAGCAGTACTTC	CASRRELTSYEQYF
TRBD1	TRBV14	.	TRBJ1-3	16	TGTGCCAGCAGTAAAGTTCAGGGACAGACTGGAAACACCATATATTTT	CASSKVQGQTGNTIYF
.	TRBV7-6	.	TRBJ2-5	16	TGTGCCAGCAGCTTATATGGAGCGGAGTTCCAAGAGACCCAGTACTTC	CASSLYGAEFQETQYF
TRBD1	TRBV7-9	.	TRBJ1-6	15	TGTGCCAGCAGTCAGGGGGGCAGGGTGAATTCACCCCTCCACTTT	CASSQGGRVNSPLHF
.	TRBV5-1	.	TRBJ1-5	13	TGCGCCAGCAGCCCGCAGGGCAATCAGCCCCAGCATTTT	CASSPQGNQPQHF
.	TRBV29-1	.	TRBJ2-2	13	TGCAGCGTTGAAGTGGGGCGGACCGGGGAGCTGTTTTTT	CSVEVGRTGELFF
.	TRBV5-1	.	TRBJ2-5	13	TGCGCCAGCAGCCTAGACGGGGAAGAGACCCAGTACTTC	CASSLDGEETQYF
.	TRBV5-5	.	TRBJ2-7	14	TGTGCCAGCAGCTTGGGTGCAGGGGCCTACGAGCAGTACTTC	CASSLGAGAYEQYF
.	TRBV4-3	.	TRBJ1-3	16	TGCGCCAGCAGTCCTGGGGAGATGAGCTCTGGAAACACCATATATTTT	CASSPGEMSSGNTIYF
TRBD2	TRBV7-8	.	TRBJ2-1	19	TGTGCCAGCAGCTTAGTTGTGTCGTCTAGCGGGACTCCTTACAATGAGCAGTTCTTC	CASSLVVSSSGTPYNEQFF
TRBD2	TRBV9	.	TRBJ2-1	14	TGTGCCAGCAGCGCAACTAGCGGCAAAACCGAGCAGTTCTTC	CASSATSGKTEQFF
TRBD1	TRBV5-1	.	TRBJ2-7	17	TGCGCCAGCCGCCCGACAGGGGGCCCAAGGAGCTCCTACGAGCAGTACTTC	CASRPTGGPRSSYEQYF
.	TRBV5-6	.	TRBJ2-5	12	TGTGCCAGCAGCTTCCCTAGTTCGACCCAGTACTTC	CASSFPSSTQYF
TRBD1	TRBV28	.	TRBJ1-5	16	TGTGCCAGCAGTTACCGGACAGGCCCTAGCAATCAGCCCCAGCATTTT	CASSYRTGPSNQPQHF
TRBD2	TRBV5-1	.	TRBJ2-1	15	TGCGCCAGCAGCTTGGGTGGGGGGACTAGCGATGAGCAGTTCTTC	CASSLGGGTSDEQFF
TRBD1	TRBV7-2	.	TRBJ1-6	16	TGTGCCAGCAGTCGGTCGGGACAGGGGTGGAATTCACCCCTCCACTTT	CASSRSGQGWNSPLHF
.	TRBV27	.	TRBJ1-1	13	TGTGCCAGCAGTCAACTTCCTCGCACTGAAGCTTTCTTT	CASSQLPRTEAFF
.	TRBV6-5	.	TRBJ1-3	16	TGTGCCAGCAGTTATGGGGGGCAGGCTGTTGGAAACACCATATATTTT	CASSYGGQAVGNTIYF